The clone carrying this TCR beta chain has a handful of counts. What it binds is not known. The CDR3 consists of 12 residues. V dropped 6 bases and J dropped 9 bases, with 12 bases sitting between them. CDR1 is SNHLY, CDR2 FYNNEI, per germline. TCRdb re-called the 5' RACE reads through MiXCR, storing one row per CDR3 protein. The top ten clones hold approximately 23% of a sample with approximately 260,000 distinct CDR3 sequences, about a sixth of them seen once. This entry belongs to a study of T-cell memory formation after mild COVID-19. As for the study in general: Largely donor-specific TCR clusters were found. Study conclusions and caveats: Most CD4+ clones that shrank were in CM and EM, while CD8+ ones turned up in EMRA.

This chain joins TRBV2 and TRBJ2-1, with D perhaps TRBD1 (6 bases). This TCR came from a man between 18 and 29 years old who had mild COVID-19 (a few samples of this study predate the infection). Cell type and time point are not known. Sequencing input: PBMCs or a T cell subset sorted from them (not recorded which). The CDR3 spells CASRRTGIEQFF. CDR3 DNA: TGTGCCAGCAGACGAACAGGGATTGAGCAGTTCTTC.